This T cell receptor beta chain comes out of a study of cytomegalovirus exposure and HLA in healthy donors. As for the study in general: The 90 to 150 validation repertoires used the same platform as the roughly 700 first-cohort repertoires (as reported by a later analysis).

Study-wide results and limits: In vitro assays verified that three CMV-associated chains recognized CMV antigens specifically. Some public TCRs appeared in many individuals, while most sequences were rare.

Produced via immunoSEQ multiplex PCR; TCRdb's table is partial and in-frame only. This table has some 140,000 clones, around 80% appearing once. This CDR3 is built from 14 residues. V trimming: 5 bases; J trimming: 5 bases; junction bases outside the gene matches: 6. Per germline, CDR1 SGHTA and CDR2 FQGTGA. With regard to this clone: Its antigen remains unknown.

It was the approximately 130-subject validation cohort, separate from the 666-subject first cohort, to which the donors belonged. This clonotype was sampled from a man younger than 40 in good health and CMV-seropositive. The material sequenced was PBMCs. The genes are TRBV7-3 and TRBJ2-3; TRBD1 matches at 8 bases. CDR3 region: CASSPAGGQDTQYF. The DNA of the CDR3 is TGTGCCAGCAGCCCCGCAGGGGGCCAAGATACGCAGTATTTT. Supplemented by reference TRBV7-3 and TRBJ2-3, the full variable domain reads GAGVSQTPSNKVTEKGKYVELRCDPISGHTALYWYRQSLGQGPEFLIYFQGTGAADDSGLPNDRFFAVRPEGSVSTLKIQRTERGDSAVYLCASSPAGGQDTQYFGPGTRLTVL.